Listed below are T cell receptor beta chains from one sample, sequenced in a study of blood T cell repertoires in COVID-19. Data came from immunoSEQ multiplex PCR; TCRdb stores just in-frame clones and leaves some out. Of tens of thousands of clones listed, roughly 85% were seen once; the top ten hold around two fifths. The sample taken for sequencing was peripheral blood. These receptors were collected from a woman in her sixties or seventies with COVID-19, enrolled during active disease. CDR3s include the opening cysteine and the closing phenylalanine or tryptophan. The D gene is left open where the match is weak. Size values are once, few and many counts, or a class for expanded clones, and some rows have none.

TGTGCCAGCAGTTACGGACAGGGAGGATATGGCTACACCTTC	CASSYGQGGYGYTF	TRBD1	TRBV6-5	TRBJ1-2	-
TGTGCCAGCAGCCCTTATTTGTCAGGGGCGTACGAGCAGTACTTC	CASSPYLSGAYEQYF	-	TRBV5-4	TRBJ2-7	-
TGTGCCAGCAGCGCCCTCGGGACAAGCCAAGAGACCCAGTACTTC	CASSALGTSQETQYF	-	TRBV3-1/TRBV3-2	TRBJ2-5	few
TGTGCCAGCGGGTTATTGGGGAGTGGCACCGGGGAGCTGTTTTTT	CASGLLGSGTGELFF	-	TRBV11-2	TRBJ2-2	few
TGTGCCAGCACCCCTCCAGCGGGAGGCCAGGCCGCAATTGATGAGCAGTTCTTC	CASTPPAGGQAAIDEQFF	TRBD2	TRBV28	TRBJ2-1	-
TGTGCCAGCAGCCCCCCCGGGGGACAGGGCACAGATACGCAGTATTTT	CASSPPGGQGTDTQYF	TRBD1	TRBV7-2	TRBJ2-3	-
TGTGCCAGCAGTTATTCGCCTGGACAGCCTTACGAGCAGTACTTC	CASSYSPGQPYEQYF	-	TRBV6-5	TRBJ2-7	few
TGCGCCAGCACCGGGTATAGCAATCAGCCCCAGCATTTT	CASTGYSNQPQHF	-	TRBV10-2	TRBJ1-5	-
TGTGCCAGCAGCTTGGTAGCTTTTTCGGATAATTCACCCCTCCACTTT	CASSLVAFSDNSPLHF	-	TRBV5-8	TRBJ1-6	-
TGTGCCTGGCTTCCATGGGGAGACACTGAAGCTTTCTTT	CAWLPWGDTEAFF	-	TRBV30	TRBJ1-1	-
TGTGCCAGCAGCTTTCCCCAGGGCGCCGGTGGCTACACCTTC	CASSFPQGAGGYTF	-	TRBV5-6	TRBJ1-2	-
TGTGCCAGCAGCCAAGATAGGGGGAAACTAGTCTACGCTGAAGATACGCAGTATTTT	CASSQDRGKLVYAEDTQYF	-	TRBV4-2	TRBJ2-3	-
TGTGCCAGCAGCTTAGGTCCGGGACAGGGCCTCCTGTTCTTC	CASSLGPGQGLLFF	TRBD1	TRBV7-8	TRBJ2-1	-
TGTGCCAGTAGTATAGATCTCGACAGGTGGAATTCACCCCTCCACTTT	CASSIDLDRWNSPLHF	-	TRBV19	TRBJ1-6	-